Each of the 5 T cell receptor beta chains below was sequenced from the same sample in a study of T cells in Graves' hyperthyroidism and ophthalmopathy. Using RNA transcripts as the source, TCR beta CDR3 regions were amplified. The HTBI primer set served for first-round RT-PCR of the TCR CDR3. TCRdb reanalysed the multiplex PCR reads using MiXCR and keeps one entry per CDR3 protein. This table has about 410,000 distinct CDR3 sequences, roughly 15% appearing once. Specimen: blood. These receptors were collected from a man between 18 and 29 years old with Graves' ophthalmopathy.

The rearrangement links TRBV5-6 to TRBJ2-7; 10 bases are a match to TRBD1. Germline V gene lookup returns CDR1 SGHDT and CDR2 YYEEEE. This CDR3 is 15 amino acids long. The ends lost 4 bases at V and 6 bases at J; junction bases unmatched: 10. Written as DNA, the CDR3 is TGTGCCAGCAGCACACCGGGACAGGGGACGGGCGAGCAGTACTTC. It is translated as CASSTPGQGTGEQYF.

Ten or more counts support this clonotype. This rearrangement joins TRBV12-3 or TRBV12-4 to TRBJ1-2; TRBD1 is a possible D gene (6 bases). This CDR3 is built from 13 residues. With 5 bases removed from V and 8 bases from J, the gap between germline ends came to 15 bases. The CDR3 here is CASSAQGSGGYTF. CDR3 nucleotides: TGTGCCAGCAGTGCTCAGGGGTCCGGCGGCTACACCTTC.

This clonotype has at least ten counts. This chain uses TRBV6-4 with TRBJ1-1; TRBD1 might be the D (6 bases). The CDR3 consists of 15 residues. Trimming removed 6 bases from V and 1 base from J, with 15 bases in between. Germline values: CDR1 MRHNA, CDR2 SNTAGT. The CDR3, as DNA: TGTGCCAGCAGCCAACAGCCAGGGGAGAACACTGAAGCTTTCTTT. Translation gives CASSQQPGENTEAFF.

This clonotype was counted only a few times. The J gene is TRBJ2-7, the V gene TRBV30; 7 nucleotides line up with TRBD2. This CDR3 has 14 amino acids. CDR1 and CDR2 from the germline V gene are GTSNPN and SVGIG (reference sequence). With V trimmed by 5 bases and J by 5 bases, 12 bases remained unmatched. The CDR3 loop is CAWGDGTNINEQYF. The CDR3 region has the DNA TGTGCCTGGGGGGACGGGACTAATATAAACGAGCAGTACTTC.

This clonotype showed up just a few times. CDR3 nucleotides: TGCGCCAGCAACCAGGGGCCCGATTACTACAATGAGCAGTTCTTC. Translated: CASNQGPDYYNEQFF. The J gene is TRBJ2-1, the V gene TRBV5-1, with D tentatively TRBD1 (6 bases). The CDR3 has 15 amino acids. Germline lookup yields CDR1 SGHRS and CDR2 YFSETQ. V was cut by 6 bases and J by 3 bases, with 16 bases left in between.